What follows are 17 T cell receptor beta chains derived from one specimen sequenced in a study of metastatic and nonmetastatic thyroid tumors. All patients were untreated before thyroid surgery. From the PCR reads, TCRdb re-called clones with MiXCR. There are 40,000 to 55,000 clones in the sample; about 16% occur only once, and 20% to 25% lies in the top ten. Sequencing was carried out using blood. The receptors were sampled from a female donor with papillary thyroid cancer or a benign thyroid nodule (not recorded which). Some clones in this sample may be carry-over from other donors' samples.

Within the sample, this clone is medium-sized. The chain's CDR3 is CASSPGTGGPLEPLHF. In DNA form, the CDR3 reads TGTGCCAGCAGTCCTGGGACAGGGGGGCCGTTAGAGCCCCTCCACTTT. The chain is built from TRBV27 and TRBJ1-6; 11 bases align to TRBD1. This CDR3 region has 16 residues. The junction had 13 bases not matched to a gene; V was cut back by 5 bases and J by 13 bases. CDR1 and CDR2 (germline): MNHEY, SMNVEV (reference sequence).

This chain uses TRBV5-5 with TRBJ1-5; 9 bases line up with TRBD1. The CDR3 runs 14 residues. V shed 5 bases, J shed 4 bases, and the junction held 4 bases outside the gene matches. Germline loops: CDR1 SGHKS, CDR2 YYEKEE (reference sequence). The CDR3 sequence is CASSLDRGNQPQHF. CDR3 nucleotides: TGTGCCAGCAGTCTGGACAGGGGTAATCAGCCCCAGCATTTT.

The rearrangement uses TRBV30 and TRBJ2-3; no definite D call. Trimming took 2 bases from V and 1 from J, leaving 13 bases between them. This CDR3 is built from 15 residues. Germline V gene data show CDR1 as GTSNPN and CDR2 as SVGIG (reference sequence). The CDR3 spells CAWSRSGDRTDTQYF. As DNA, the CDR3 is TGTGCCTGGAGTAGATCAGGTGACCGCACAGATACGCAGTATTTT.

V and J are TRBV28 and TRBJ2-7, with D perhaps matching TRBD1 (6 bases). CDR3 length: 14 residues. Trimming removed 3 bases from V and 2 bases from J, with 11 bases in between. In germline, CDR1 is MDHEN, CDR2 SYDVKM. The CDR3 here is CASSFDGDTYEQYF. DNA of the CDR3: TGTGCCAGCAGTTTTGACGGGGACACCTACGAGCAGTACTTC.

This clone was seen at least ten times. Here the CDR3 DNA reads TGTGCCAGCTCACCGACCGTCGGCACAGGTTATAGTGCCGGGGAGCTGTTTTTT. Residues: CASSPTVGTGYSAGELFF. The rearrangement joins TRBV18 to TRBJ2-2, with D tentatively TRBD1 (5 bases). This CDR3 is 18 amino acids long. Trimming removed 3 bases from V and 6 bases from J, with 23 bases in between. Germline-derived CDR1 and CDR2 are KGHSH and LQKENI.

There are many counts of this clone. This chain links TRBV9 with TRBJ2-3, with 7 bases identical to TRBD2. Germline CDR1 and CDR2: SGDLS and YYNGEE. Germline trimming cut 4 bases from V and 4 bases from J; bases unmatched to any gene: 3. This CDR3 is built from 13 residues. The CDR3 sequence is CASSPGLPDTQYF. The DNA for the CDR3 is TGTGCCAGCAGCCCGGGACTACCAGATACGCAGTATTTT.

This clone appeared many times. J is TRBJ1-1 and V is TRBV19; D is undetermined. Trimming stripped 5 bases from V and 5 bases from J, with 15 bases between. The length of the CDR3 is 14 residues. Germline V gives CDR1 LNHDA, CDR2 SQIVND (reference sequence). The CDR3 sequence is CASSEMDGWTEAFF. As DNA, the CDR3 is TGTGCCAGTAGTGAGATGGATGGGTGGACTGAAGCTTTCTTT. The complete variable domain, with remaining parts taken from reference TRBV19 and TRBJ1-1, reads DGGITQSPKYLFRKEGQNVTLSCEQNLNHDAMYWYRQDPGQGLRLIYYSQIVNDFQKGDIAEGYSVSREKKESFPLTVTSAQKNPTAFYLCASSEMDGWTEAFFGQGTRLTVV.

This clone was recorded at least ten times. The CDR3 DNA sequence: TGTGCCAGCAGCCAATCTTGGGATCAGCCCCAGCATTTT. It yields the protein CASSQSWDQPQHF. The rearrangement joins TRBV14 to TRBJ1-5, with no clear D. Trimming left V 2 bases short and J 5 bases short, with 7 bases between. The germline V gene has CDR1 SGHDN and CDR2 FVKESK. The length of the CDR3 is 13 residues.

In the case of this clone: Given a much more abundant clone one base away, this may be a read error. The same CDR3 also results from other DNA sequences found in this sample. V and J are TRBV11-2 and TRBJ2-2; no clear D gene. CDR3 length equals 12 residues. Germline CDR1 reads SGHAT; CDR2 reads FQNNGV. This CDR3 is CASSLLTGELFF. The CDR3 DNA sequence: TGTGCCAGCAGCTTATTAACCGGTGAGCTGTTTTTT.

In this sample, this clone turned up a few times. The chain couples TRBV12-3 or TRBV12-4 to TRBJ1-1; D call uncertain. This CDR3 has 12 amino acids. V shed 6 bases and J shed 4 bases, with 9 bases lying between them. The CDR3: CASRPDGTEAFF. DNA of the CDR3: TGTGCCAGCAGACCAGACGGCACTGAAGCTTTCTTT.

V is TRBV20-1 and J is TRBJ1-6, with D tentatively TRBD1 (5 bases). The CDR3 length is 15 residues. From germline, CDR1 is DFQATT and CDR2 SNEGSKA (reference sequence). V shed 0 bases and J shed 8 bases, with 14 bases lying between them. The CDR3 region is CSAREGLPGHSPLHF. The CDR3 DNA reads TGCAGTGCTAGAGAGGGACTCCCTGGCCATTCACCCCTCCACTTT.

This clone occurred many times. The V call is TRBV19, the J call TRBJ2-3, with D unclear. CDR1 LNHDA and CDR2 SQIVND come from the germline V gene (reference sequence). V was clipped by 4 bases and J by 4 bases, with 12 bases between them. The CDR3 is made up of 14 amino acids. In DNA form, the CDR3 reads TGTGCCAGTAGTAAAATTTGGACCCCAGATACGCAGTATTTT. This sequence encodes CASSKIWTPDTQYF.

To note about this clone: This could be a read error, since a much larger clone is one nucleotide away. This sequence joins TRBV20-1 and TRBJ1-2; weak D call: TRBD1 (6 bases). This CDR3 is built from 11 residues. CDR1 is DFQATT, CDR2 SNEGSKA, per germline (reference sequence). Trimming cost V 3 bases and J 12 bases, with 14 bases left between them. CDR3 DNA: TGCAGTGCTAGGACAGGAGAGGGCCACACCTTC. This encodes CSARTGEGHTF.

This clone has more than one count but fewer than ten. The gene calls are TRBV6-1 and TRBJ1-2, with 7 positions matching TRBD1. The CDR3 runs to 13 residues. CDR1 is MNHNS and CDR2 is SASEGT in the germline V gene. The J segment lost 4 bases and the V segment lost 6 bases, leaving 5 bases of the junction unmatched. The CDR3 here is CASSEQGTYGYTF. The CDR3 nucleotides are TGTGCCAGCAGCGAACAGGGGACCTATGGCTACACCTTC.

This clone was counted at least ten times. The chain links TRBV7-2 to TRBJ2-3; D gene uncertain. Germline V gene data show CDR1 as SGHTA and CDR2 as FQGNSA. Trimming removed 0 bases from V and 2 bases from J, with 12 bases in between. The CDR3 is 16 residues long. DNA of the CDR3: TGTGCCAGCAGCTTAGCGGTCGCGGATCCCACAGATACGCAGTATTTT. Amino acids: CASSLAVADPTDTQYF.

There are many counts of this clone. The chain uses TRBV6-5 and TRBJ1-1, with D tentatively TRBD1 (5 bases). The CDR3 runs to 15 residues. The germline CDR1 and CDR2 sequences are MNHEY and SVGAGI. Between the trimmed V and J ends, which lost 2 bases and 2 bases, there was a span of 12 bases. CDR3 protein: CASSYLPGDNTEAFF. The CDR3 DNA reads as TGTGCCAGCAGTTACCTCCCCGGGGACAACACTGAAGCTTTCTTT.

This clone was seen a handful of times. A read error may explain this, as a much larger clone is one base away. CDR3 DNA: TGTGCCTGCAGCCAAGTGTATGAGGGGGCCTCAGATACGCAGTATTTT. Its translation: CACSQVYEGASDTQYF. The gene calls are TRBV3-1 and TRBJ2-3, with TRBD1 identical over 7 bases. The CDR3 is 16 residues long. The germline gives CDR1 LGHDT, CDR2 YNNKEL (reference sequence).